The source of this TCR beta chain is a study of response to subunit inactivated influenza vaccine. From the RT-PCR reads, TCRdb called clonotypes with MiXCR, one entry per CDR3 protein. The sample records 630,000 or so distinct CDR3 sequences, approximately 14% being singletons. The CDR3 loop spans 12 amino acids. In germline, CDR1 is GTSNPN, CDR2 SVGIG (reference sequence). V was shortened by 3 bases and J by 0 bases, with 6 bases between the two germline ends. This clonotype showed up many times. What it binds is not known. Findings and limits, study-wide: Authors suggested that a seasonal influenza vaccination recruits few new T cells each time.

The chain couples TRBV30 to TRBJ2-7; no definite D call. The source was PBMCs from blood, collected roughly 13 days after vaccination. The TCR sequence derives from a man in his fifties who received an inactivated influenza vaccine. DNA of the CDR3: TGTGCCTGGAGGGACGACTCCTACGAGCAGTACTTC. Residues: CAWRDDSYEQYF. The complete variable domain, with remaining parts taken from reference TRBV30 and TRBJ2-7, reads SQTIHQWPATLVQPVGSPLSLECTVEGTSNPNLYWYRQAAGRGLQLLFYSVGIGQISSEVPQNLSASRPQDRQFILSSKKLLLSDSGFYLCAWRDDSYEQYFGPGTRLTVT.